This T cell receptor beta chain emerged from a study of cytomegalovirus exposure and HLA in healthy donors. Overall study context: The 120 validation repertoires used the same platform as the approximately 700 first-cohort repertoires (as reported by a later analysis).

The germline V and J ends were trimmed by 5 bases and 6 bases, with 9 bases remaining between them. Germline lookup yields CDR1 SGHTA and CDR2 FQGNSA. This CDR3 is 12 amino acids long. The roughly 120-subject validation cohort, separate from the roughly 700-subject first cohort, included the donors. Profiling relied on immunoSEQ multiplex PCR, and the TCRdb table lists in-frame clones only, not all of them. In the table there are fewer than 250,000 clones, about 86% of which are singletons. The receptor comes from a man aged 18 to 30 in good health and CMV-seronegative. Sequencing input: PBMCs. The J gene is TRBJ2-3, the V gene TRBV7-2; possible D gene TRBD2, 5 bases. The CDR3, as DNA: TGTGCCAGCAGCCCATTAGCGGATACGCAGTATTTT. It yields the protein CASSPLADTQYF.